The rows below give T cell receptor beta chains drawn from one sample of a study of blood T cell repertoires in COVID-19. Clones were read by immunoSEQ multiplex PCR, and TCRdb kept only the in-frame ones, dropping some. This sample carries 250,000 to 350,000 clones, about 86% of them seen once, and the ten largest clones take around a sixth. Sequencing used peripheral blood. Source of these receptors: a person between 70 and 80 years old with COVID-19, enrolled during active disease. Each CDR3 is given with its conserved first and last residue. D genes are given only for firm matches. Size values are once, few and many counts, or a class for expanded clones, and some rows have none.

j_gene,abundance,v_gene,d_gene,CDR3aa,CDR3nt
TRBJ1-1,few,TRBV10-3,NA,CAISVGGTEAFF,TGTGCCATCAGCGTCGGGGGGACTGAAGCTTTCTTT
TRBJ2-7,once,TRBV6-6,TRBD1,CASSATGNEQYF,TGTGCCAGCAGTGCGACAGGGAACGAGCAGTACTTC
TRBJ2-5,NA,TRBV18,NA,CASSLNGGQETQYF,TGTGCCAGCTCACTAAACGGGGGCCAAGAGACCCAGTACTTC
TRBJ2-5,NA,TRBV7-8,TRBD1,CASSPRTGRETQYF,TGTGCCAGCAGCCCAAGGACAGGGCGAGAGACCCAGTACTTC
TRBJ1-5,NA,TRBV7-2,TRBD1,CASSPTGASNQPQHF,TGTGCCAGCAGCCCAACAGGGGCCAGCAATCAGCCCCAGCATTTT
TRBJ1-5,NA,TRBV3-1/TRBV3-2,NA,CASSQTGGNQPQHF,TGTGCCAGCAGCCAGACGGGGGGGAATCAGCCCCAGCATTTT
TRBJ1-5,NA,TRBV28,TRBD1,CASSSRDRNQPQHF,TGTGCCAGCAGTTCCCGGGACAGAAATCAGCCCCAGCATTTT
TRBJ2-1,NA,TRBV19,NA,CASSIFSPAGYNEQFF,TGTGCCAGTAGTATATTTTCCCCCGCGGGATACAATGAGCAGTTCTTC
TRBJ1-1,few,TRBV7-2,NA,CASSLDRVTEAFF,TGTGCCAGCAGCTTAGACAGGGTAACTGAAGCTTTCTTT
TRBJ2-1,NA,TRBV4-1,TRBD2,CASSAPGLANTDEQFF,TGCGCCAGCAGCGCCCCGGGACTAGCGAATACGGATGAGCAGTTCTTC
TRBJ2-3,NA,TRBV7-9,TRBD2,CASLGRASTDTQYF,TGTGCCAGCCTCGGGAGGGCAAGCACAGATACGCAGTATTTT
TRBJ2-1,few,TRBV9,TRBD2,CASSVDGLAYNEQFF,TGTGCCAGCAGCGTAGATGGACTAGCCTACAATGAGCAGTTCTTC
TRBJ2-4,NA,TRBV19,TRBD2,CASSILGTSGKKNIQYF,TGTGCCAGTAGTATTCTAGGGACTAGCGGAAAAAAAAACATTCAGTACTTC
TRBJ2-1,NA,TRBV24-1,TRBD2,CATSGGLAGENEQFF,TGTGCCACCAGTGGGGGACTAGCGGGAGAGAATGAGCAGTTCTTC
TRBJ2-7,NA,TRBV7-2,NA,CASSITRDLMAYEQYF,TGTGCCAGCAGCATCACCCGGGACTTAATGGCCTACGAGCAGTACTTC
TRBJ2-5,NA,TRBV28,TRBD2,CASSPESGGQETQYF,TGTGCCAGCAGCCCCGAAAGCGGGGGGCAAGAGACCCAGTACTTC
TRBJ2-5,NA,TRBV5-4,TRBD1,CASSLGGTRGQETQYF,TGTGCCAGCAGCTTGGGGGGAACCAGGGGGCAAGAGACCCAGTACTTC
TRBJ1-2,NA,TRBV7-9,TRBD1,CASNSRTGKVLSGYTF,TGTGCCAGCAACAGTAGGACAGGGAAAGTCCTTAGTGGCTACACCTTC
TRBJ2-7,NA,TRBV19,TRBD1,CASSGGQGVVEQYF,TGTGCCAGTAGTGGGGGACAGGGGGTGGTCGAGCAGTACTTC
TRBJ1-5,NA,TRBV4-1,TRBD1,CASSLGQNNQPQHF,TGCGCCAGCAGCCTGGGACAGAACAATCAGCCCCAGCATTTT
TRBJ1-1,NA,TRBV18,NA,CASSPAQGTEAFF,TGTGCCAGCTCACCAGCCCAGGGCACTGAAGCTTTCTTT
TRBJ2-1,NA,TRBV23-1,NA,CASSQSSGPSYNEQFF,TGCGCCAGCAGTCAATCCTCAGGGCCTTCCTACAATGAGCAGTTCTTC
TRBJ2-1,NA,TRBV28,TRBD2,CASSQNSGRAEGEQFF,TGTGCCAGCAGCCAAAATAGCGGGAGGGCCGAAGGTGAGCAGTTCTTC
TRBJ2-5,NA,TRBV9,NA,CASSPGLQETQYF,TGTGCCAGCAGCCCAGGGCTCCAAGAGACCCAGTACTTC
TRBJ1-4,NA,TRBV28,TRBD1,CAAGDRGLMNLEKLFF,TGTGCCGCCGGGGACAGGGGTTTAATGAACTTGGAAAAACTGTTTTTT
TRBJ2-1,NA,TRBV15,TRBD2,CATSRLAGGERGEQFF,TGTGCCACAAGCAGACTAGCGGGAGGGGAGAGAGGTGAGCAGTTCTTC
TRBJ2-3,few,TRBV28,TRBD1,CASLTGGTKTDTQYF,TGTGCCAGCCTCACAGGGGGGACAAAAACAGATACGCAGTATTTT
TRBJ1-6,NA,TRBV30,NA,CAWSAGLPSPLHF,TGTGCCTGGAGTGCAGGATTACCGTCACCCCTCCACTTT
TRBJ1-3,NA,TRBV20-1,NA,CSASQRRGPFPGTIYF,TGCAGTGCTAGTCAAAGGAGGGGTCCATTCCCAGGCACCATATATTTT
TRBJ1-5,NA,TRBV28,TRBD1,CASSWRQGILQPQHF,TGTGCCAGCAGTTGGAGACAGGGGATTCTTCAGCCCCAGCATTTT
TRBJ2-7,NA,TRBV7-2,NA,CASSSLLSYEQYF,TGTGCCAGCAGCTCACTCCTCTCCTACGAGCAGTACTTC
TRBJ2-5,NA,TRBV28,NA,CASSPPGTQETQYF,TGTGCCAGCAGTCCCCCCGGGACACAAGAGACCCAGTACTTC
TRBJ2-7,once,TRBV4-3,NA,CASSWGRAAYEQYF,TGCGCCAGCAGCTGGGGCAGGGCGGCCTACGAGCAGTACTTC
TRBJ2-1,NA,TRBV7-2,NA,CASSLSVALHNEQFF,TGTGCCAGCAGCTTATCAGTAGCGTTGCACAATGAGCAGTTCTTC
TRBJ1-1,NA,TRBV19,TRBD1,CATTQGAVNTEAFF,TGTGCCACCACACAGGGGGCGGTGAACACTGAAGCTTTCTTT
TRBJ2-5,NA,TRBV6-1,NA,CASSEMTVQETQYF,TGTGCCAGCAGTGAAATGACAGTCCAAGAGACCCAGTACTTC
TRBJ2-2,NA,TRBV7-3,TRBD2,CASSAQAGLAKTGELFF,TGTGCCAGCAGCGCCCAGGCGGGACTAGCGAAGACCGGGGAGCTGTTTTTT
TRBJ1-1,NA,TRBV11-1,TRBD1,CASSFHRGYEAFF,TGTGCCAGCAGCTTTCACAGGGGGTATGAAGCTTTCTTT
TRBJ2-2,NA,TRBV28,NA,CASSTRVTGELFF,TGTGCCAGCAGCACCAGGGTAACCGGGGAGCTGTTTTTT
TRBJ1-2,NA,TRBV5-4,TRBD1,CASSRTGAESYGYTF,TGTGCCAGCAGCCGGACAGGGGCGGAATCCTATGGCTACACCTTC
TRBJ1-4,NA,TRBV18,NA,CASSPGGLEDEKLFF,TGTGCCAGCTCACCGGGAGGGCTGGAGGATGAAAAACTGTTTTTT
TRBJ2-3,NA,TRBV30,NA,CAWSVGLAQDTQYF,TGTGCCTGGAGTGTAGGTCTAGCGCAAGATACGCAGTATTTT
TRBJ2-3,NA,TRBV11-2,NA,CASSLGLAPDTQYF,TGTGCCAGCAGCTTAGGGCTAGCGCCAGATACGCAGTATTTT
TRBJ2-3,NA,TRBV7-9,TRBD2,CASSFSGRTADTQYF,TGTGCCAGCAGCTTTAGCGGGAGAACCGCAGATACGCAGTATTTT
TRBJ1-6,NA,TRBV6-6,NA,CASSYVQGNNSPLHF,TGTGCCAGCAGTTACGTCCAGGGGAATAATTCACCCCTCCACTTT